This note documents a single TCR beta chain sequence. The sample is drawn from a study of blood T cell repertoires in COVID-19. Germline assignment: CDR1 MNHEY and CDR2 SVGEGT. Trimming removed 5 bases at V and 6 bases at J, with 13 bases between. The CDR3 has 13 amino acids. Data came from immunoSEQ multiplex PCR; TCRdb stores just in-frame clones and leaves some out. The sample carries fewer than 80,000 clones, around 80% recorded once. The receptor was derived from a human donor in a cohort sampled during active COVID-19. The V and J genes are TRBV6-2 or TRBV6-3 and TRBJ1-1; the D gene is possibly TRBD1 (6 bases). The sequenced sample was peripheral blood. In DNA form, the CDR3 reads TGTGCCAGCAGTCAGGACAGAAAGGCTGAAGCTTTCTTT. This codes for CASSQDRKAEAFF.